This T cell receptor (beta chain) was profiled in a study of T cell responses to AZD1222 COVID-19 vaccine. Worth noting for this clone: Its antigen is not identified.

The germline V gene encodes CDR1 KGHDR and CDR2 SFDVKD. The CDR3 consists of 16 residues. The trim removed 1 base at V and 9 bases at J, leaving 6 bases unmatched. The repertoire was sequenced with immunoSEQ multiplex PCR; TCRdb's copy has only in-frame clones and lacks some. The table lists roughly 110,000 clones, around 93% of them singletons. Points from the study as a whole: Nearly half of spike-specific TCRs reportedly go after variant regions that carry no mutations. Only five to seven individuals given AZD1222 were seropositive at baseline. Two doses of AZD1222 preceded a rise in Spike-specific TCR breadth and depth.

The source material was peripheral blood, sampled 28 days after the second AZD1222 dose. V usage is TRBV24-1 and J usage is TRBJ1-5; 12 positions match TRBD1. This receptor was obtained from an adult who received the AZD1222 COVID-19 vaccine. The CDR3 region is CATSDFGTGGTSPQHF. CDR3 sequence (DNA): TGTGCCACCAGTGATTTCGGGACAGGGGGCACATCGCCCCAGCATTTT.